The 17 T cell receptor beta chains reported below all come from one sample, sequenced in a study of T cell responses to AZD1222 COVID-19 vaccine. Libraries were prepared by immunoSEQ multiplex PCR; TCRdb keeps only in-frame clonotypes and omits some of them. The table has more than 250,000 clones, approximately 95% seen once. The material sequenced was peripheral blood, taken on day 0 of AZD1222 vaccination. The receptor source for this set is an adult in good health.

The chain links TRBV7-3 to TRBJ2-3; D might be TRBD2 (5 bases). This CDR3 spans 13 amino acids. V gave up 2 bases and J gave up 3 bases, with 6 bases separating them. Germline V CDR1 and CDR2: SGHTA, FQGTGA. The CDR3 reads CASSLGGTDTQYF. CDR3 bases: TGTGCCAGCAGCTTAGGAGGAACAGATACGCAGTATTTT.

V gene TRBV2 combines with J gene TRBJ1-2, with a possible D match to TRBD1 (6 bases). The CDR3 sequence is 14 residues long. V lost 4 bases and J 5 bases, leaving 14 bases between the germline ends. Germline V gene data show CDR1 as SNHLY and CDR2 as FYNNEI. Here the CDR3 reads CASSGGQGGYGYTF. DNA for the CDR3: TGTGCCAGCAGTGGGGGGCAGGGCGGGTATGGCTACACCTTC.

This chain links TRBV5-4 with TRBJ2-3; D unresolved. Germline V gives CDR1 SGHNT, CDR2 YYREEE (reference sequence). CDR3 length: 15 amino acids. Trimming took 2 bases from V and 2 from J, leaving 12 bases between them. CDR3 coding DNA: TGTGCCAGCAGCTTTGTGGGTGGGCCCACAGATACGCAGTATTTT. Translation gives CASSFVGGPTDTQYF.

CDR3 amino acids: CASSLGAYNEQFF. For the CDR3, the DNA is TGTGCCAGCAGCTTAGGTGCCTACAATGAGCAGTTCTTC. The J gene is TRBJ2-1, the V gene TRBV7-6; no firm D call. The CDR3 runs 13 residues. The V gene lost 1 base and the J gene lost 2 bases, with 3 bases spanning the gap. CDR1 is SGHVS and CDR2 is FNYEAQ in the germline V gene.

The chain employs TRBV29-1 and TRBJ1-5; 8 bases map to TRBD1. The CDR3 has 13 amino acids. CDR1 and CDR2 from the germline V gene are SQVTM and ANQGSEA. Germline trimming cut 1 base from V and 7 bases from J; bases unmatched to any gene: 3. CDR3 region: CSVEGGTGQPQHF. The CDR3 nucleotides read TGCAGCGTTGAAGGGGGGACAGGACAGCCCCAGCATTTT. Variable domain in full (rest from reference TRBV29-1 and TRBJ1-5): SAVISQKPSRDICQRGTSLTIQCQVDSQVTMMFWYRQQPGQSLTLIATANQGSEATYESGFVIDKFPISRPNLTFSTLTVSNMSPEDSSIYLCSVEGGTGQPQHFGDGTRLSIL.

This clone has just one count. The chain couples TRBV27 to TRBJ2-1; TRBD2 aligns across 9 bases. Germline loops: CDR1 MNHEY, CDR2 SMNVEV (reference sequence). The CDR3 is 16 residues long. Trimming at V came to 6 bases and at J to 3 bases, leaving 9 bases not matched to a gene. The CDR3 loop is CASRTKREEVYNEQFF. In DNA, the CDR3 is TGTGCCAGCAGGACTAAGCGGGAGGAGGTCTACAATGAGCAGTTCTTC.

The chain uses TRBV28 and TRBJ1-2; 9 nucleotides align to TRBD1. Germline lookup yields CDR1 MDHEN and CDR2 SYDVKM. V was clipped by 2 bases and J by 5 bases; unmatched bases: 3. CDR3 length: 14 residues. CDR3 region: CASSLRQGDYGYTF. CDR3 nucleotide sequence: TGTGCCAGCAGTTTAAGACAGGGGGATTATGGCTACACCTTC.

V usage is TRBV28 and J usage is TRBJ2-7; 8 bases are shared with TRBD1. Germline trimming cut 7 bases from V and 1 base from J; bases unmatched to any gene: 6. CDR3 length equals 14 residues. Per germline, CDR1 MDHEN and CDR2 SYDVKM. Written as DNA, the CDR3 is TGTGCCAGCAAAAGGACAGGGAGATCCTACGAGCAGTACTTC. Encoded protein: CASKRTGRSYEQYF.

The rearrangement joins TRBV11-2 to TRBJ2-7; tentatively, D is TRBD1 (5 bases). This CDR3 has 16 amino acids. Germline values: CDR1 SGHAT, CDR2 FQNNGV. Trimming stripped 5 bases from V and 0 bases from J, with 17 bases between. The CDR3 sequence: CASSPMARGSSYEQYF. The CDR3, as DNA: TGTGCCAGCAGCCCCATGGCAAGGGGCAGCTCCTACGAGCAGTACTTC.

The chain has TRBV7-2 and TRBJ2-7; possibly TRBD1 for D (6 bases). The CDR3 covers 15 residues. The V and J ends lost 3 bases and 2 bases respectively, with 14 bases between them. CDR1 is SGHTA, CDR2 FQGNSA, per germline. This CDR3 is CASSFDRFSAYEQYF. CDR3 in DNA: TGTGCCAGCAGCTTCGACAGGTTTTCAGCCTACGAGCAGTACTTC.

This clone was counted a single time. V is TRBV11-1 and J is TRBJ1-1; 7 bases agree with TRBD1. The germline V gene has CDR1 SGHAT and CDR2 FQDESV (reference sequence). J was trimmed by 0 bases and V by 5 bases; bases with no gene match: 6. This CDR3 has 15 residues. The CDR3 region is CASSILGTVNTEAFF. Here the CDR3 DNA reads TGTGCCAGCAGCATTTTAGGGACAGTGAACACTGAAGCTTTCTTT.

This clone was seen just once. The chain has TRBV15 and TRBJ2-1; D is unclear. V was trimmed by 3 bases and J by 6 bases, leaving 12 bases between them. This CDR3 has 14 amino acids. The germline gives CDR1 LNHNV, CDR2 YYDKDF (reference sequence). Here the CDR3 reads CATSREPFSNEQFF. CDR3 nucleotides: TGTGCCACCAGCAGGGAACCCTTTTCCAATGAGCAGTTCTTC.

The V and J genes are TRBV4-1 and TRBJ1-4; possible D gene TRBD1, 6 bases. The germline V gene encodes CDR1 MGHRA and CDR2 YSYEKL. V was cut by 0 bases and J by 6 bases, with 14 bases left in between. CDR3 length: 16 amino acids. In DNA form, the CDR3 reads TGCGCCAGCAGCCAAGATCATGGGGGCGAGGATGAAAAACTGTTTTTT. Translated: CASSQDHGGEDEKLFF.

The CDR3 region is CASSPLAGTDTQYF. The CDR3 DNA reads TGTGCCAGCAGCCCCCTAGCGGGCACAGATACGCAGTATTTT. The chain carries TRBV5-5 and TRBJ2-3; 7 bases are a match to TRBD2. V shed 4 bases, J shed 1 base, and the junction held 3 bases outside the gene matches. The CDR3 sequence is 14 residues long. Germline-derived CDR1 and CDR2 are SGHKS and YYEKEE (reference sequence).

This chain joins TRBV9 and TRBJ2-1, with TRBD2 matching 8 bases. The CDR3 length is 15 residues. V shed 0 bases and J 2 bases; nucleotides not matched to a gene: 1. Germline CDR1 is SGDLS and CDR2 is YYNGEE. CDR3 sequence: CASSVGAGAYNEQFF. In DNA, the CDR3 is TGTGCCAGCAGCGTAGGAGCGGGAGCCTACAATGAGCAGTTCTTC. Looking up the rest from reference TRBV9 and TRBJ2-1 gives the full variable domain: DSGVTQTPKHLITATGQRVTLRCSPRSGDLSVYWYQQSLDQGLQFLIQYYNGEERAKGNILERFSAQQFPDLHSELNLSSLELGDSALYFCASSVGAGAYNEQFFGPGTRLTVL.

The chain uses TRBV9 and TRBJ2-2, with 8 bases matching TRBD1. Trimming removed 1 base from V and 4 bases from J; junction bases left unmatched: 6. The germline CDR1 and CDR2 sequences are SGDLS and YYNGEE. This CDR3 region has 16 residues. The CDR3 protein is CASSVSRGRSTGELFF. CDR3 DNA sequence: TGTGCCAGCAGCGTAAGCAGGGGGCGGAGCACCGGGGAGCTGTTTTTT.

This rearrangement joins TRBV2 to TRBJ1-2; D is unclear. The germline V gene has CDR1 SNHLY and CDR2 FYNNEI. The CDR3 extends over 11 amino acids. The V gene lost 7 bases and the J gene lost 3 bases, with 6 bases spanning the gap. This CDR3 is CASKLDYGYTF. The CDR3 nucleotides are TGTGCCAGCAAGCTCGACTATGGCTACACCTTC.